What follows describes a single T cell receptor beta chain. The same CDR3 is also encoded by other DNA sequences in this sample. The sample belongs to a study of a mutant IDH1 vaccine in newly diagnosed glioma. This sample's time point: baseline, week 1 (first vaccination visit). The treatment here: pre-vaccination baseline after standard-of-care therapy. Measured with immunoSEQ multiplex PCR; TCRdb has only the in-frame clones, and not every one. The sample gives around 16,000 clones, around four fifths of which show up once; 10% is in the top ten. The receptor was isolated from a man in his forties with glioma. The sequencing here drew on PBMCs, taken from a glioma patient treated with radiotherapy, temozolomide or both.

As DNA, the CDR3 is TGCGCCAGCAGCTTGGGACAAGAGACCCAGTACTTC. It translates to CASSLGQETQYF. The V gene is TRBV5-1, the J gene TRBJ2-5; D is unclear. Trimming stripped 0 bases from V and 2 bases from J, with 2 bases between. The CDR3 has 12 residues. Germline values: CDR1 SGHRS, CDR2 YFSETQ.